A single sample gave rise to the 13 T cell receptor beta chains below, sequenced in a study of blood T cell repertoires in COVID-19. Using immunoSEQ multiplex PCR, the repertoire was profiled, and TCRdb retains in-frame clones only, with some absent. Of approximately 140,000 clones listed, approximately 89% are singletons. Specimen: peripheral blood. These receptor sequences come from a human donor in a cohort sampled during active COVID-19.

The genes are TRBV6-2 or TRBV6-3 and TRBJ2-2; 9 bases fit TRBD1. Germline values: CDR1 MNHEY, CDR2 SVGEGT. V lost 7 bases to trimming and J lost 5 bases; unmatched junction nucleotides: 5. The CDR3 sequence is 14 residues long. The chain's CDR3 is CASIPGTGTGELFF. DNA for the CDR3: TGTGCCAGCATCCCAGGGACAGGGACCGGGGAGCTGTTTTTT.

This chain uses TRBV19 with TRBJ1-1, with a weak D call TRBD1 (6 bases). Trimming shortened V by 7 bases and J by 0 bases, and 18 bases separated the two germline ends. Looked up from germline, CDR1 is LNHDA and CDR2 is SQIVND (reference sequence). This CDR3 comprises 16 residues. CDR3 nucleotides: TGTGCCAGTACCACACCCTGGGGGGGCCTGAACACTGAAGCTTTCTTT. This translates into CASTTPWGGLNTEAFF.

This clone was detected once. The rearrangement links TRBV6-4 to TRBJ2-1; tentative D call: TRBD1 (5 bases). The CDR3 is made up of 16 amino acids. CDR1 is MRHNA and CDR2 is SNTAGT in the germline V gene. Deletions cut 5 bases from V and 1 base from J, with 15 bases between. CDR3 sequence: CASSQTSGISYNEQFF. The CDR3 DNA follows: TGTGCCAGCAGTCAGACTTCAGGGATTTCCTACAATGAGCAGTTCTTC.

J is TRBJ1-2 and V is TRBV6-6; D is ambiguous. The V gene lost 4 bases and the J gene lost 2 bases, with 5 bases spanning the gap. The CDR3 loop spans 12 amino acids. Germline CDR1 and CDR2: MNHNY and SVGAGI (reference sequence). CDR3 bases: TGTGCCAGCAGTTTGAGCAACTATGGCTACACCTTC. Its translation is CASSLSNYGYTF.

This clone was observed a single time. This sequence joins TRBV25-1 and TRBJ1-1; unclear D gene. V lost 3 bases and J lost 6, with 11 bases in between. The CDR3 contains 13 residues. Per germline, CDR1 MGHDK and CDR2 SYGVNS. The DNA of the CDR3 is TGTGCCAGCAGTGACTCTATGTTAGCTGAAGCTTTCTTT. Its protein is CASSDSMLAEAFF.

The chain uses TRBV5-1 and TRBJ2-6, with 7 bases fitting TRBD1. Germline lookup yields CDR1 SGHRS and CDR2 YFSETQ. The CDR3 has 16 residues. The V and J ends lost 7 bases and 0 bases, in that order; junction bases with no gene match: 7. DNA for the CDR3: TGCGCCAGCCTACCGGGACAGACCTCTGGGGCCAACGTCCTGACTTTC. Amino acid sequence: CASLPGQTSGANVLTF.

About this clone: The same CDR3 is also encoded by other DNA sequences in this sample. The chain uses TRBV7-9 and TRBJ2-1; 12 nucleotides line up with TRBD2. The CDR3 is made up of 15 amino acids. Germline CDR1 reads SEHNR; CDR2 reads FQNEAQ (reference sequence). The trim removed 5 bases at V and 7 bases at J, leaving 6 bases unmatched. This chain's CDR3 is CASSPSGGARNEQFF. In DNA, the CDR3 is TGTGCCAGCAGCCCTAGCGGGGGGGCTCGAAATGAGCAGTTCTTC.

The V gene is TRBV4-1, the J gene TRBJ1-3, with TRBD1 matching 8 bases. The CDR3 has 16 residues. Trimming at V came to 3 bases and at J to 6 bases, leaving 10 bases not matched to a gene. The germline gives CDR1 MGHRA, CDR2 YSYEKL. CDR3 bases: TGCGCCAGCAGCCACCCCGAGGACAGGGATGAAAACACCATATATTTT. Translated: CASSHPEDRDENTIYF.

The chain couples TRBV27 to TRBJ2-1; weak D call: TRBD1 (6 bases). V lost 3 bases and J lost 6, with 9 bases in between. This CDR3 is 13 amino acids long. CDR1 and CDR2 (germline): MNHEY, SMNVEV (reference sequence). The CDR3 DNA follows: TGTGCCAGCAGTTTTTCAGGGGTCAATGAGCAGTTCTTC. Amino acid sequence: CASSFSGVNEQFF.

The rearrangement uses TRBV5-1 and TRBJ2-7; 9 nucleotides match TRBD1. J gave up 4 bases and V 2 bases, and 7 bases lay outside the gene matches. CDR1 and CDR2 from the germline V gene are SGHRS and YFSETQ. This CDR3 has 15 amino acids. CDR3 in DNA: TGCGCCAGCAGCTTCACCGGGACAGGGACATACGAGCAGTACTTC. Translated, it gives CASSFTGTGTYEQYF.

The chain uses TRBV20-1 and TRBJ2-7; no definite D call. Trimming took 3 bases from V and 0 from J, leaving 15 bases between them. CDR1 and CDR2 from the germline V gene are DFQATT and SNEGSKA (reference sequence). CDR3 length: 15 residues. Here the CDR3 DNA reads TGCAGTGCTAGTAGGTCTGACTTGAGCTCCTACGAGCAGTACTTC. This codes for CSASRSDLSSYEQYF.

The J gene is TRBJ1-2, the V gene TRBV10-3; D may be TRBD1 (5 bases). The CDR3 runs to 14 residues. Between the trimmed V and J ends, which lost 1 base and 6 bases, there was a span of 12 bases. Germline loops: CDR1 ENHRY, CDR2 SYGVKD. This chain's CDR3 is CAISELAGSDGYTF. CDR3 nucleotides: TGTGCCATCAGTGAGTTGGCAGGGTCAGATGGCTACACCTTC.

The DNA of the CDR3 is TGTGCCATCAGTTTGACTAGCGGGGTTTACAATGAGCAGTTCTTC. Encoded protein: CAISLTSGVYNEQFF. The chain carries TRBV10-3 and TRBJ2-1, with 11 bases identical to TRBD2. Germline V gives CDR1 ENHRY, CDR2 SYGVKD. V shed 5 bases, J shed 4 bases, and the junction held 4 bases outside the gene matches. The CDR3 contains 15 residues.